This T cell receptor beta chain was recovered during a study of T cell responses to AZD1222 COVID-19 vaccine. General study points: Clonal diversity was possibly underestimated; the donors were predominantly white British and more often female.

Concerning this clone: Its cognate antigen is unknown.

V was clipped by 6 bases and J by 5 bases, with 19 bases between them. The CDR3 is 15 residues long. Per the germline V gene, CDR1 is SGHTA and CDR2 is FQGNSA. The repertoire was sequenced with immunoSEQ multiplex PCR; TCRdb's copy has only in-frame clones and lacks some. The sample has about 100,000 clones; around nine tenths are singletons. Sequenced here: peripheral blood, sampled on day 0 of AZD1222 vaccination. V is TRBV7-2 and J is TRBJ1-1, with a weak D call TRBD1 (6 bases). The clonotype comes from an adult in good health. CDR3 sequence (DNA): TGTGCCAGCAGGCTAAAACAGGGTAGAGGGACTGAAGCTTTCTTT. Translated, it gives CASRLKQGRGTEAFF.